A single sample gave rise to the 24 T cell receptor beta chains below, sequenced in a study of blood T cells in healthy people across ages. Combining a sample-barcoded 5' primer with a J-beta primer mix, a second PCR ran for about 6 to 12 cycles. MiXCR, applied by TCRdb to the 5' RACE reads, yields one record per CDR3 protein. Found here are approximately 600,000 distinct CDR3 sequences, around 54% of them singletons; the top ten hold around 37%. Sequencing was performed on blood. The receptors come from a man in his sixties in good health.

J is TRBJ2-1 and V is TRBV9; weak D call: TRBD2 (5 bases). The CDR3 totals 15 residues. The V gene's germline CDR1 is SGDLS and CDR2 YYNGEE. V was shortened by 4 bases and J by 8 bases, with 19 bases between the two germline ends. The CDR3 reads CASSRTQAGVHEQFF. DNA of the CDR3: TGTGCCAGCAGCAGAACTCAGGCCGGGGTCCATGAGCAGTTCTTC.

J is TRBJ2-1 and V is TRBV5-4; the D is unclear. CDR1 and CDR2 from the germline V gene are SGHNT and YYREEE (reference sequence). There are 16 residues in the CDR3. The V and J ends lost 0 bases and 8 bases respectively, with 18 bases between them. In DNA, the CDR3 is TGTGCCAGCAGCTTGGTCGGGCAGGCCCCTGGCCATGAGCAGTTCTTC. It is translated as CASSLVGQAPGHEQFF.

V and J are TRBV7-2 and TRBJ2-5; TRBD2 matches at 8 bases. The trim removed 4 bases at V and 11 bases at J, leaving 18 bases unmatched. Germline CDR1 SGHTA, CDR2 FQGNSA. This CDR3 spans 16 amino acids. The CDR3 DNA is TGTGCCAGCAGCTCAGCATTGGGACTAGAGGGTTATGAGCAGTACTTC. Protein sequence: CASSSALGLEGYEQYF.

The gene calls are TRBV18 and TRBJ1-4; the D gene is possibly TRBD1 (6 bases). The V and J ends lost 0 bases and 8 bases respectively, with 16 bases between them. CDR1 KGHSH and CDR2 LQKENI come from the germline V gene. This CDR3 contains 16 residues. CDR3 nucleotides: TGTGCCAGCTCACCACCGTCCACAGGGTCAAGAGAAAAACTGTTTTTT. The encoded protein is CASSPPSTGSREKLFF.

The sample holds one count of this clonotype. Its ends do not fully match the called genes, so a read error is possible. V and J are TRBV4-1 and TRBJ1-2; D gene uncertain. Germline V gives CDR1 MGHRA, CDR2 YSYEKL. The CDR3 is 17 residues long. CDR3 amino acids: CTSSANDLGMGNYGYTF. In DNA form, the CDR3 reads TGCACCAGCAGCGCCAATGACTTAGGGATGGGGAACTATGGCTACACCTTC.

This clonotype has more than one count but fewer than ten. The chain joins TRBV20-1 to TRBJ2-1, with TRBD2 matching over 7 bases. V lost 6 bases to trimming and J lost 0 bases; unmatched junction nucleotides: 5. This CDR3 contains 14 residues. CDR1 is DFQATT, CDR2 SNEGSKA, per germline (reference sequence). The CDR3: CSAPGLLSYNEQFF. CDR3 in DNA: TGCAGTGCCCCGGGACTACTCTCCTACAATGAGCAGTTCTTC.

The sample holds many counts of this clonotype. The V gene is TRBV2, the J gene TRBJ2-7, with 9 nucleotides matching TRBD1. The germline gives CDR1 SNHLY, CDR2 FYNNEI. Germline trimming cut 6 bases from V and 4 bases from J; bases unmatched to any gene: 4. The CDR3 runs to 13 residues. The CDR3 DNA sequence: TGTGCCAGCAGGGACAGGGGTCAGTACGAGCAGTACTTC. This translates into CASRDRGQYEQYF. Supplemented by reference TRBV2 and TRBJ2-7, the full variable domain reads EPEVTQTPSHQVTQMGQEVILRCVPISNHLYFYWYRQILGQKVEFLVSFYNNEISEKSEIFDDQFSVERPDGSNFTLKIRSTKLEDSAMYFCASRDRGQYEQYFGPGTRLTVT.

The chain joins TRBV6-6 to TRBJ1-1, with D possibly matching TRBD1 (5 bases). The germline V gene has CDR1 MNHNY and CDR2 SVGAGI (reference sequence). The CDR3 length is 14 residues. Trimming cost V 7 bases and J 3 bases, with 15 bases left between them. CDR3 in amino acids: CASTPGRGYTEAFF. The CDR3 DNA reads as TGTGCCAGCACCCCTGGGAGGGGCTACACTGAAGCTTTCTTT.

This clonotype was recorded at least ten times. The CDR3 region has the DNA TGTGCCAGCAGCTCCCGACAGGGGCTTAACTATGGCTACACCTTC. Translating gives CASSSRQGLNYGYTF. The chain recombines TRBV11-2 with TRBJ1-2; 8 bases map to TRBD1. The CDR3 covers 15 residues. Germline assignment: CDR1 SGHAT and CDR2 FQNNGV. The V and J ends lost 4 bases and 1 base, in that order; junction bases with no gene match: 5.

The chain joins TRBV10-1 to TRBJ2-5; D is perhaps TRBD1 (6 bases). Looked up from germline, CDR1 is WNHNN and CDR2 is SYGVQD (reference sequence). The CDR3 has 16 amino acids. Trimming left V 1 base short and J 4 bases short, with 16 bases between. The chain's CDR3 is CASSEFRGDMGETQYF. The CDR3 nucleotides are TGCGCCAGCAGTGAGTTTCGAGGGGACATGGGAGAGACCCAGTACTTC.

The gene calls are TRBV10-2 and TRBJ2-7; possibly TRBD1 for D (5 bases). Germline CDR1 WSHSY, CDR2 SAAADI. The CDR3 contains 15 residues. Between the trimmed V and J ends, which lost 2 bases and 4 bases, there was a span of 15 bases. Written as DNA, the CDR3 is TGCGCCAGCAGTGAGCCCCCCGACAGCCGGTACGAGCAGTACTTC. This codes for CASSEPPDSRYEQYF.

CDR3 sequence: CASSSQGGGEQETQYF. CDR3 coding DNA: TGCGCCAGCAGCTCCCAGGGGGGGGGAGAACAAGAGACCCAGTACTTC. The V call is TRBV5-1, the J call TRBJ2-5; D is tentatively TRBD1 or TRBD2 (7 bases each). Germline V lookup: CDR1 SGHRS, CDR2 YFSETQ. There are 16 residues in the CDR3. The V and J ends lost 3 bases and 2 bases respectively, with 17 bases between them.

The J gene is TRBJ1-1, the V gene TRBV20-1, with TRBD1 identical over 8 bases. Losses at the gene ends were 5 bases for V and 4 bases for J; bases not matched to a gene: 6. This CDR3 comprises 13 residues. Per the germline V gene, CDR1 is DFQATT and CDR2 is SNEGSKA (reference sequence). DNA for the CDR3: TGCAGTGCTCTGAGGACAGGGCTCACTGAAGCTTTCTTT. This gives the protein CSALRTGLTEAFF.

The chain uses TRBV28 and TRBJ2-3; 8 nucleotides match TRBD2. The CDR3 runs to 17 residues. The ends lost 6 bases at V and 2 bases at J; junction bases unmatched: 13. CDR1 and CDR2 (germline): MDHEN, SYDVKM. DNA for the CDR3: TGTGCCAGCAGCTCACCCGCGGTTAGCGGGGCCACAGATACGCAGTATTTT. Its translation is CASSSPAVSGATDTQYF.

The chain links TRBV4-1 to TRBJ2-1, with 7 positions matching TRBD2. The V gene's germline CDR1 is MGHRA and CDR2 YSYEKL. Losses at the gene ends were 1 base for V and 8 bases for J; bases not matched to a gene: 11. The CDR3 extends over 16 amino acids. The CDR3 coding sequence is TGCGCCAGCAGCCAAGGGACTAGTGGGGGGGTGGATGAGCAGTTCTTC. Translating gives CASSQGTSGGVDEQFF.

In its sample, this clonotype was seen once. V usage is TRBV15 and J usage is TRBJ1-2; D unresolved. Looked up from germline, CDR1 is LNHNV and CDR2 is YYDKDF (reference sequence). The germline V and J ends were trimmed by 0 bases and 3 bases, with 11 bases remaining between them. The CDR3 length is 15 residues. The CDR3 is CATSRDFGIYYGYTF. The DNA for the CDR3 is TGTGCCACCAGCAGAGATTTTGGCATTTACTATGGCTACACCTTC.

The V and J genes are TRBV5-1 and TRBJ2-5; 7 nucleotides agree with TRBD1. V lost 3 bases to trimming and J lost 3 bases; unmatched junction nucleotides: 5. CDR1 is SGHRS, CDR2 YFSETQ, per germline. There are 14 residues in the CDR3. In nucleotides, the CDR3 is TGCGCCAGCAGCTCGGGACAGACGAAAGAGACCCAGTACTTC. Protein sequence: CASSSGQTKETQYF.

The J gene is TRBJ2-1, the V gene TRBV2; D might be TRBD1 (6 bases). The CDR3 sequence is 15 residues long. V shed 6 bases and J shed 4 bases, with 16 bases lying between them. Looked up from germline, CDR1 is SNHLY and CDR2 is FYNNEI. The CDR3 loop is CASSDKSGVYNEQFF. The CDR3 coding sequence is TGTGCCAGCAGCGACAAGTCAGGGGTATACAATGAGCAGTTCTTC.

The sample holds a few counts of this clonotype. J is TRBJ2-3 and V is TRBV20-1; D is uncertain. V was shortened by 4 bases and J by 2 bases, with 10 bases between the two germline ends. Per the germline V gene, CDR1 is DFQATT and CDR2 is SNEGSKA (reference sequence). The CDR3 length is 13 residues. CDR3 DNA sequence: TGCAGTGCTACCCGGACGTCCACAGATACGCAGTATTTT. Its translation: CSATRTSTDTQYF.

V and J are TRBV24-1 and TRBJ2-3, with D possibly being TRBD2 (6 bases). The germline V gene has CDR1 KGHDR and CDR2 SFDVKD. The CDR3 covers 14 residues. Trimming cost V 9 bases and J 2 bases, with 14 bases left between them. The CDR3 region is CATADPSVTDTQYF. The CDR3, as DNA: TGTGCCACCGCTGATCCTAGCGTCACAGATACGCAGTATTTT.

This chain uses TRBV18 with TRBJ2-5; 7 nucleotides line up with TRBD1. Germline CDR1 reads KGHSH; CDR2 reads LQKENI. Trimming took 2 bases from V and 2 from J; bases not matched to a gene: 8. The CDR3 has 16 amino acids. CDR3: CASSPATGVLQETQYF. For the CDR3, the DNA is TGTGCCAGCTCACCAGCTACAGGGGTCCTACAAGAGACCCAGTACTTC. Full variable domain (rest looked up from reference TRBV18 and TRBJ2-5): NAGVMQNPRHLVRRRGQEARLRCSPMKGHSHVYWYRQLPEEGLKFMVYLQKENIIDESGMPKERFSAEFPKEGPSILRIQQVVRGDSAAYFCASSPATGVLQETQYFGPGTRLLVL.

The CDR3 protein is CASSLVQGRYNEQFF. In DNA form, the CDR3 reads TGCGCCAGCAGCTTGGTACAGGGGCGGTACAATGAGCAGTTCTTC. The rearrangement links TRBV5-1 to TRBJ2-1; TRBD1 matches 7 bases. Germline V gene sequence: CDR1 SGHRS, CDR2 YFSETQ. The CDR3 totals 15 residues. V lost 0 bases and J lost 4; bases outside the gene matches: 4.

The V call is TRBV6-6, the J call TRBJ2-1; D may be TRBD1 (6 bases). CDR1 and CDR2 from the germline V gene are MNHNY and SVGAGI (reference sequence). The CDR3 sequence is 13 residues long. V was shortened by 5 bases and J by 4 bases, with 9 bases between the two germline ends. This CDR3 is CASSRGQYNEQFF. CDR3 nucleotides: TGTGCCAGCAGTAGAGGACAGTACAATGAGCAGTTCTTC.

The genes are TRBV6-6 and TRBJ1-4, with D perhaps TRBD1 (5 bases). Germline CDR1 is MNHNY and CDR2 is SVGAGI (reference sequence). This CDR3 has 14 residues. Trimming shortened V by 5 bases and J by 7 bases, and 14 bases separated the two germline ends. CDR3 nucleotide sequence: TGTGCCAGCAGTCAGCCCGGGCAGGGTGAAAAACTGTTTTTT. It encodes CASSQPGQGEKLFF.